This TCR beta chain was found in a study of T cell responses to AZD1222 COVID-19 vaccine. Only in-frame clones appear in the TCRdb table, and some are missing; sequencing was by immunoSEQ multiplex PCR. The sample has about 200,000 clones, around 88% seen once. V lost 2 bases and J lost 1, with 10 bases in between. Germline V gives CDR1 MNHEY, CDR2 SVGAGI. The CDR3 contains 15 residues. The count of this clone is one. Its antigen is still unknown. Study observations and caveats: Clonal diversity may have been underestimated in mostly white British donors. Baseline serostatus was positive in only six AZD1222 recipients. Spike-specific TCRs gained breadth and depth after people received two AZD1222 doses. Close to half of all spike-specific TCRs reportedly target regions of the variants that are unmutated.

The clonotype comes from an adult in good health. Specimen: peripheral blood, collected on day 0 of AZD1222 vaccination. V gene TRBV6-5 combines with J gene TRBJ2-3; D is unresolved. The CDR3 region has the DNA TGTGCCAGCAGTTACAGGGCAGCTGGCACAGATACGCAGTATTTT. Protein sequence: CASSYRAAGTDTQYF.